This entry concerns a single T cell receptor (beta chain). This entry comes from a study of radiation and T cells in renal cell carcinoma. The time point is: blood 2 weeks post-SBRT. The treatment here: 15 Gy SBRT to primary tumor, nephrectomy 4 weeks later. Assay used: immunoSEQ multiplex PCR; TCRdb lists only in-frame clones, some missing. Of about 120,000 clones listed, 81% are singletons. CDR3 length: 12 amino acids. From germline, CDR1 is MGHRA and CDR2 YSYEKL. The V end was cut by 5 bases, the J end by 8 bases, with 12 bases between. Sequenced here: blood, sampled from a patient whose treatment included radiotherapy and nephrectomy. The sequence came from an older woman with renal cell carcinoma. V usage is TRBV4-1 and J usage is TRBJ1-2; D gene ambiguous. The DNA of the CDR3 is TGCGCCAGCAGCTCCGGATCGTTCGGCTACACCTTC. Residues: CASSSGSFGYTF.